The 28 T cell receptor beta chains given below trace back to one sample, sequenced in a study of blood T cell repertoires in COVID-19. The repertoire was sequenced with immunoSEQ multiplex PCR; TCRdb's copy has only in-frame clones and lacks some. The table lists about 210,000 clones, 81% of them singletons. The sequenced material came from PBMCs or T cells enriched from blood (not recorded which). These TCRs come from a woman between 45 and 60 years old with acute COVID-19.

The chain uses TRBV6-4 and TRBJ1-2, with D possibly being TRBD1 (5 bases). The germline V gene encodes CDR1 MRHNA and CDR2 SNTAGT. Trimming left V 0 bases short and J 7 bases short, with 12 bases between. The CDR3 runs to 14 residues. The CDR3 here is CASSDSEGWAGYTF. The DNA of the CDR3 is TGTGCCAGCAGTGACTCGGAGGGGTGGGCTGGCTACACCTTC.

The sample holds one count of this clone. The chain recombines TRBV5-1 with TRBJ1-2; D is possibly TRBD1 (5 bases). CDR1 and CDR2 (germline): SGHRS, YFSETQ. The CDR3 runs 15 residues. V was cut by 6 bases and J by 3 bases, with 18 bases left in between. In DNA form, the CDR3 reads TGCGCCAGCAAGCTTGTAGGGGCCCGTGACTATGGCTACACCTTC. It yields the protein CASKLVGARDYGYTF.

The chain uses TRBV30 and TRBJ2-1, with 10 bases identical to TRBD2. The germline CDR1 and CDR2 sequences are GTSNPN and SVGIG (reference sequence). The CDR3 contains 15 residues. V gave up 4 bases and J gave up 5 bases; unmatched junction bases: 8. This CDR3 reads CAWIYSSGRDNEQFF. Written as DNA, the CDR3 is TGTGCCTGGATTTACTCGAGCGGGAGGGACAATGAGCAGTTCTTC.

The CDR3 bases are TGCAGCGCCAGGACTAGCGGGGTATCCTACGAGCAGTACTTC. This translates into CSARTSGVSYEQYF. V is TRBV29-1 and J is TRBJ2-7, with 12 bases aligning to TRBD2. V shed 7 bases, J shed 1 base, and the junction held 5 bases outside the gene matches. The V gene's germline CDR1 is SQVTM and CDR2 ANQGSEA. The CDR3 is made up of 14 amino acids.

This sequence joins TRBV5-1 and TRBJ1-6; perhaps TRBD1 as D (5 bases). Germline values: CDR1 SGHRS, CDR2 YFSETQ. Trimming removed 4 bases at V and 6 bases at J, with 14 bases between. The CDR3 is made up of 15 amino acids. CDR3 nucleotides: TGCGCCAGCAGCCTCAGCCGGGACTCTAATTCACCCCTCCACTTT. This gives the protein CASSLSRDSNSPLHF. The full variable domain, completed using reference TRBV5-1 and TRBJ1-6, is KAGVTQTPRYLIKTRGQQVTLSCSPISGHRSVSWYQQTPGQGLQFLFEYFSETQRNKGNFPGRFSGRQFSNSRSEMNVSTLELGDSALYLCASSLSRDSNSPLHFGNGTRLTVT.

This clone showed up just a few times. The J gene is TRBJ1-1, the V gene TRBV5-4; possibly TRBD1 for D (5 bases). V was clipped by 5 bases and J by 3 bases, with 11 bases between them. The CDR3 extends over 13 amino acids. The V gene's germline CDR1 is SGHNT and CDR2 YYREEE (reference sequence). CDR3 DNA sequence: TGTGCCAGCAGAGCTATAGGGGACACTGAAGCTTTCTTT. It specifies CASRAIGDTEAFF.

This clone has only a few counts. The rearrangement joins TRBV9 to TRBJ2-2, with a weak D call TRBD2 (5 bases). Germline lookup yields CDR1 SGDLS and CDR2 YYNGEE. The CDR3 sequence is 15 residues long. V lost 3 bases to trimming and J lost 4 bases, with 13 bases between them. The CDR3 is CASSAAGVSTGELFF. The CDR3 nucleotides read TGTGCCAGCAGCGCCGCCGGGGTCAGCACCGGGGAGCTGTTTTTT.

Of note for this clone: Other DNA sequences within the sample encode an identical CDR3. The chain uses TRBV7-2 and TRBJ1-1, with D uncertain. V shed 1 base and J shed 1 base, with 7 bases lying between them. Germline lookup yields CDR1 SGHTA and CDR2 FQGNSA. The CDR3 covers 14 residues. As DNA, the CDR3 is TGTGCCAGCAGCTTAGGCCCAGGGAACACTGAAGCTTTCTTT. This codes for CASSLGPGNTEAFF. The full variable domain, rest sourced from reference TRBV7-2 and TRBJ1-1, is GAGVSQSPSNKVTEKGKDVELRCDPISGHTALYWYRQSLGQGLEFLIYFQGNSAPDKSGLPSDRFSAERTGGSVSTLTIQRTQQEDSAVYLCASSLGPGNTEAFFGQGTRLTVV.

The chain recombines TRBV6-5 with TRBJ1-2; tentative D call: TRBD1 (6 bases). This CDR3 has 13 amino acids. V lost 5 bases and J lost 2, with 9 bases in between. Looked up from germline, CDR1 is MNHEY and CDR2 is SVGAGI. In DNA form, the CDR3 reads TGTGCCAGCAGTCTAACAGGGAACTATGGCTACACCTTC. Encoded protein: CASSLTGNYGYTF.

The chain employs TRBV7-2 and TRBJ1-1, with D maybe TRBD1 (5 bases). The CDR3 extends over 16 amino acids. From germline, CDR1 is SGHTA and CDR2 FQGNSA. The V end lost 2 bases, the J end lost 2 bases, and 15 bases lay between the germline ends. The CDR3 protein is CASSLSRWGLNTEAFF. As DNA, the CDR3 is TGTGCCAGCAGCTTATCGCGGTGGGGCCTTAACACTGAAGCTTTCTTT.

This chain uses TRBV14 with TRBJ2-7; no clear D. The CDR3 length is 11 residues. V gave up 8 bases and J gave up 1 base, with 6 bases separating them. Germline values: CDR1 SGHDN, CDR2 FVKESK. This CDR3 is CASSTSYEQYF. The CDR3 DNA reads as TGTGCCAGCTCCACTTCCTACGAGCAGTACTTC.

The V and J genes are TRBV5-6 and TRBJ1-5; no reliable D call. Trimming shortened V by 9 bases and J by 5 bases, and 12 bases separated the two germline ends. CDR1 is SGHDT, CDR2 YYEEEE, per germline. CDR3 length: 12 residues. CDR3 amino acids: CAIASRDQPQHF. The CDR3 DNA reads as TGTGCCATCGCTTCGAGGGATCAGCCCCAGCATTTT.

This chain uses TRBV7-2 with TRBJ2-3, with D maybe TRBD2 (6 bases). V was cut by 5 bases and J by 2 bases, with 17 bases left in between. The CDR3 is 16 amino acids. Germline V gene lookup returns CDR1 SGHTA and CDR2 FQGNSA. The CDR3 protein is CASSGSAGTFTDTQYF. CDR3 DNA sequence: TGTGCCAGCAGCGGGAGCGCCGGGACTTTCACAGATACGCAGTATTTT.

The rearrangement links TRBV5-1 to TRBJ1-6; the match to TRBD1 covers 7 bases. The junction had 8 bases not matched to a gene; V was cut back by 4 bases and J by 7 bases. Germline CDR1 and CDR2: SGHRS and YFSETQ. The CDR3 has 15 residues. CDR3 DNA: TGCGCCAGCAGCCCACCGGGACAGAAGAATTCACCCCTCCACTTT. This encodes CASSPPGQKNSPLHF.

The chain uses TRBV6-4 and TRBJ1-1; 7 positions agree with TRBD1. This CDR3 has 15 amino acids. V gave up 5 bases and J gave up 0 bases; unmatched junction bases: 6. Per the germline V gene, CDR1 is MRHNA and CDR2 is SNTAGT. The CDR3 DNA reads TGTGCCAGCAGTAGGGACAGAAACCTGAACACTGAAGCTTTCTTT. Translation gives CASSRDRNLNTEAFF.

In this sample, this clone turned up a few times. The chain joins TRBV10-3 to TRBJ1-2; tentative D call: TRBD1 (6 bases). The CDR3 totals 13 residues. The V gene's germline CDR1 is ENHRY and CDR2 SYGVKD. V lost 4 bases and J lost 5, with 11 bases in between. Written as DNA, the CDR3 is TGTGCCATCAGTGGGGGGCGAGCGTATGGCTACACCTTC. Its protein is CAISGGRAYGYTF.

CDR3 in DNA: TGTGCCAGTAACAGGAACCCGAACACCGGGGAGCTGTTTTTT. Translated, it gives CASNRNPNTGELFF. The chain links TRBV2 to TRBJ2-2; D perhaps matches TRBD1 (5 bases). The germline gives CDR1 SNHLY, CDR2 FYNNEI. There are 14 residues in the CDR3. The V end was cut by 9 bases, the J end by 0 bases, with 11 bases between. The full variable domain, completed using reference TRBV2 and TRBJ2-2, is EPEVTQTPSHQVTQMGQEVILRCVPISNHLYFYWYRQILGQKVEFLVSFYNNEISEKSEIFDDQFSVERPDGSNFTLKIRSTKLEDSAMYFCASNRNPNTGELFFGEGSRLTVL.

This chain uses TRBV2 with TRBJ1-2; D perhaps matches TRBD1 (5 bases). Germline CDR1 reads SNHLY; CDR2 reads FYNNEI. V lost 3 bases, J lost 4 bases, and 9 bases lay in between. This CDR3 contains 13 residues. CDR3 bases: TGTGCCAGCAGTGATCAGGGTACCTATGGCTACACCTTC. This codes for CASSDQGTYGYTF.

This clone appeared a single time. V usage is TRBV10-3 and J usage is TRBJ2-7, with 13 positions matching TRBD2. The V gene's germline CDR1 is ENHRY and CDR2 SYGVKD. The CDR3 extends over 14 amino acids. J was trimmed by 5 bases and V by 6 bases; bases with no gene match: 4. The CDR3 coding sequence is TGTGCCATCAGCCCCGGACTAGCGGGAGACGAGCAGTACTTC. Amino acid sequence: CAISPGLAGDEQYF.

This chain links TRBV28 with TRBJ1-1, with a possible D match to TRBD1 (5 bases). This CDR3 comprises 16 residues. The ends were cut back, 3 bases at V and 4 bases at J, with 18 bases in the middle. CDR1 is MDHEN, CDR2 SYDVKM, per germline. The CDR3 bases are TGTGCCAGCAGTTTTCGTGGGGGGTTTTTGGGCACTGAAGCTTTCTTT. Translating it yields CASSFRGGFLGTEAFF.

This chain uses TRBV6-6 with TRBJ1-1, with D perhaps TRBD1 (6 bases). Germline V gene data show CDR1 as MNHNY and CDR2 as SVGAGI (reference sequence). This CDR3 is built from 15 residues. Deletions cut 6 bases from V and 0 bases from J, with 14 bases between. CDR3 DNA sequence: TGTGCCAGCAGCAAGACAGGAAGTTTGAACACTGAAGCTTTCTTT. Its translation: CASSKTGSLNTEAFF.

In DNA, the CDR3 is TGTGCCAGCAGCGGACGACAGGGCCCCTACGAGCAGTACTTC. This codes for CASSGRQGPYEQYF. The rearrangement links TRBV3-1 (or the pseudogene TRBV3-2) to TRBJ2-7, with 7 nucleotides matching TRBD1. The germline gives CDR1 LGHDT, CDR2 YNNKEL (reference sequence). V gave up 5 bases and J gave up 2 bases; unmatched junction bases: 6. The CDR3 length is 14 residues.

This sequence joins TRBV7-2 and TRBJ2-5, with 8 positions matching TRBD2. V lost 1 base and J lost 10; bases outside the gene matches: 23. Per germline, CDR1 SGHTA and CDR2 FQGNSA. CDR3 length: 19 residues. The CDR3 DNA reads as TGTGCCAGCAGCTTAGTTCTTGACAGTCTGAGCGGGGGCTCTGGCGGCCAGTACTTC. Protein sequence: CASSLVLDSLSGGSGGQYF. The variable domain in full, completed from reference TRBV7-2 and TRBJ2-5, reads GAGVSQSPSNKVTEKGKDVELRCDPISGHTALYWYRQSLGQGLEFLIYFQGNSAPDKSGLPSDRFSAERTGGSVSTLTIQRTQQEDSAVYLCASSLVLDSLSGGSGGQYFGPGTRLLVL.

This chain connects TRBV6-2 or TRBV6-3 to TRBJ1-2; TRBD1 aligns across 8 bases. The CDR3 runs 12 residues. With 4 bases clipped from V and 8 bases from J, the junction kept 3 bases outside the gene matches. The V gene's germline CDR1 is MNHEY and CDR2 SVGEGT. The CDR3 region has the DNA TGTGCCAGCAGTTCAGCAGGGGGCGGCTACACCTTC. Translated, it gives CASSSAGGGYTF.

This chain joins TRBV5-1 and TRBJ2-7; 9 nucleotides align to TRBD1. Germline CDR1 and CDR2: SGHRS and YFSETQ. The V gene end was trimmed by 7 bases and the J gene end by 4 bases; junction bases not matched to a gene: 9. This CDR3 contains 14 residues. The CDR3 protein is CASGRQGGGYEQYF. CDR3 DNA sequence: TGCGCCAGCGGCCGACAGGGGGGTGGGTACGAGCAGTACTTC.

This chain links TRBV3-1 (or the pseudogene TRBV3-2) with TRBJ2-2; D may be TRBD1 (5 bases). This CDR3 is built from 13 residues. From germline, CDR1 is LGHDT and CDR2 YNNKEL (reference sequence). V dropped 6 bases and J dropped 5 bases, with 10 bases sitting between them. The CDR3 DNA sequence: TGTGCCAGCAGGGGATCAGGGACCGGGGAGCTGTTTTTT. The encoded protein is CASRGSGTGELFF.

This clone was counted only a few times. V gene TRBV4-3 combines with J gene TRBJ2-1; 7 positions agree with TRBD1. V lost 3 bases and J lost 8; bases outside the gene matches: 4. This CDR3 is 13 amino acids long. CDR1 is LGHNA and CDR2 is YSLEER in the germline V gene. The CDR3 here is CASSQLQGDEQFF. The CDR3 region has the DNA TGCGCCAGCAGCCAGTTGCAGGGGGATGAGCAGTTCTTC.

This chain uses TRBV7-8 with TRBJ2-5, with 8 bases that match TRBD2. With V trimmed by 5 bases and J by 4 bases, 15 bases remained unmatched. There are 17 residues in the CDR3. Germline CDR1 SGHVS, CDR2 FQNEAQ. In nucleotides, the CDR3 is TGTGCCAGCAGCCTCACGGGAGGGCACTGGTCCGCAGAGACCCAGTACTTC. It encodes CASSLTGGHWSAETQYF.